These 10 T cell receptor beta chains originate from one sample sequenced in a study of T-cell memory formation after mild COVID-19. From the 5' RACE reads, TCRdb called clonotypes with MiXCR, one entry per CDR3 protein. In the table there are hundreds of thousands of distinct CDR3 sequences, over 13% of which are singletons. Source material: PBMCs or a T cell subset sorted from them (not recorded which). These receptors were obtained from a man aged 18 to 29 who had mild COVID-19 (a few samples of this study predate the infection). Cell type and time point are not known.

This clonotype was seen at least ten times. The V gene is TRBV28, the J gene TRBJ1-1; D gene uncertain. Germline V lookup: CDR1 MDHEN, CDR2 SYDVKM. The CDR3 has 13 residues. With 5 bases removed from V and 3 bases from J, the gap between germline ends came to 10 bases. CDR3 coding DNA: TGTGCCAGCAGTCCCCCGGTAGACACTGAAGCTTTCTTT. It is translated as CASSPPVDTEAFF.

This clonotype turned up a few times. The gene calls are TRBV25-1 and TRBJ2-3; D is unresolved. Germline CDR1 MGHDK, CDR2 SYGVNS. V was shortened by 3 bases and J by 2 bases, with 12 bases between the two germline ends. The CDR3 runs to 15 residues. DNA for the CDR3: TGTGCCAGCAGTGACAGCGCACGGGTCACAGATACGCAGTATTTT. Protein sequence: CASSDSARVTDTQYF. Full variable domain (rest looked up from reference TRBV25-1 and TRBJ2-3): EADIYQTPRYLVIGTGKKITLECSQTMGHDKMYWYQQDPGMELHLIHYSYGVNSTEKGDLSSESTVSRIRTEHFPLTLESARPSHTSQYLCASSDSARVTDTQYFGPGTRLTVL.

The genes are TRBV28 and TRBJ2-3, with D possibly called TRBD1 or TRBD2 (6 bases each). Germline CDR1 reads MDHEN; CDR2 reads SYDVKM. CDR3 length: 15 amino acids. V was clipped by 1 base and J by 4 bases, with 12 bases between them. The CDR3 is CASSLLQGTADTQYF. CDR3 DNA sequence: TGTGCCAGCAGTTTATTGCAGGGGACTGCAGATACGCAGTATTTT.

This clonotype was counted a few times. The chain is built from TRBV4-3 and TRBJ1-5; unclear D gene. The CDR3 sequence is 15 residues long. The V end was cut by 4 bases, the J end by 0 bases, with 10 bases between. Germline-derived CDR1 and CDR2 are LGHNA and YSLEER. For the CDR3, the DNA is TGCGCCAGCAGCCGCGTGGAATATAGCAATCAGCCCCAGCATTTT. Amino acid sequence: CASSRVEYSNQPQHF.

The V call is TRBV7-7, the J call TRBJ2-1; D is tentatively TRBD1 or TRBD2 (6 bases each). The CDR3 contains 13 residues. Looked up from germline, CDR1 is SSHAT and CDR2 is FNYEAQ (reference sequence). The V end was cut by 6 bases, the J end by 7 bases, with 13 bases between. The CDR3, as DNA: TGTGCCAGCAGTGGGGGGCTAATAAATGAGCAGTTCTTC. Residues: CASSGGLINEQFF. Full variable domain (missing parts from reference TRBV7-7 and TRBJ2-1): GAGVSQSPRYKVTKRGQDVTLRCDPISSHATLYWYQQALGQGPEFLTYFNYEAQPDKSGLPSDRFSAERPEGSISTLTIQRTEQRDSAMYRCASSGGLINEQFFGPGTRLTVL.

The table lists this clonotype with a few counts. The rearrangement links TRBV5-1 to TRBJ2-3; perhaps D is TRBD1 or TRBD2 (5 bases each). Per the germline V gene, CDR1 is SGHRS and CDR2 is YFSETQ. Trimming removed 2 bases from V and 5 bases from J, with 15 bases in between. This CDR3 is 15 amino acids long. CDR3 residues: CASSFQGFAGDTQYF. CDR3 in DNA: TGCGCCAGCAGCTTTCAGGGATTCGCGGGAGATACGCAGTATTTT. Full variable domain (outside the CDR3, taken from reference TRBV5-1 and TRBJ2-3): KAGVTQTPRYLIKTRGQQVTLSCSPISGHRSVSWYQQTPGQGLQFLFEYFSETQRNKGNFPGRFSGRQFSNSRSEMNVSTLELGDSALYLCASSFQGFAGDTQYFGPGTRLTVL.

The V and J genes are TRBV5-1 and TRBJ1-4; D may be TRBD1 (5 bases). The CDR3 contains 16 residues. With 3 bases removed from V and 0 bases from J, the gap between germline ends came to 12 bases. CDR1 and CDR2 from the germline V gene are SGHRS and YFSETQ. CDR3 DNA sequence: TGCGCCAGCAGCTCCTCTCCGGGGGCAACTAATGAAAAACTGTTTTTT. Translation gives CASSSSPGATNEKLFF.

The rearrangement uses TRBV6-4 and TRBJ1-6; D is undetermined. This CDR3 is 14 amino acids long. Germline CDR1 reads MRHNA; CDR2 reads SNTAGT. Between the trimmed V and J ends, which lost 4 bases and 8 bases, there was a span of 12 bases. The CDR3 here is CASSAGVGYSPLHF. DNA of the CDR3: TGTGCCAGCAGTGCAGGCGTTGGGTATTCACCCCTCCACTTT.

This clonotype was observed at least ten times. V is TRBV25-1 and J is TRBJ2-1, with D tentatively TRBD2 (6 bases). Trimming took off 11 bases at V and 4 bases at J, with 15 bases between the two ends. Germline values: CDR1 MGHDK, CDR2 SYGVNS. This CDR3 contains 13 residues. The chain's CDR3 is CACLGLGYNEQFF. The CDR3 DNA reads as TGTGCCTGTCTGGGACTTGGGTACAATGAGCAGTTCTTC.

This clonotype has a handful of counts. V gene TRBV7-9 combines with J gene TRBJ2-1; D might be TRBD1 or TRBD2, each matching 5 bases. The CDR3 contains 16 residues. The V end lost 5 bases, the J end lost 3 bases, and 17 bases lay between the germline ends. CDR1 and CDR2 from the germline V gene are SEHNR and FQNEAQ (reference sequence). This CDR3 is CASSAYGWDVYNEQFF. Written as DNA, the CDR3 is TGTGCCAGCAGCGCATACGGATGGGACGTCTACAATGAGCAGTTCTTC.